Listed below are T cell receptor beta chains from one sample, sequenced in a study of blood T cells in healthy people across ages. TCRdb reanalysed the 5' RACE reads using MiXCR and keeps one entry per CDR3 protein. The table shows around 1,900,000 distinct CDR3 sequences, with around 40% occurring only once. Input material: blood. The receptors shown here come from a human donor in good health. The CDR3 runs from the conserved cysteine through the conserved F or W. A D gene is named only where the DNA matches it firmly. Clone size is given for some rows only: seen once, a few or many times, or a class if the clone is expanded.

abundance	v_gene	j_gene	d_gene	CDR3aa	CDR3nt
-	TRBV5-1	TRBJ2-7	TRBD2	CASSLRISGGSSYEQYF	TGCGCCAGCAGCTTGAGGATCAGCGGGGGTTCCTCCTACGAGCAGTACTTC
-	TRBV12-3/TRBV12-4	TRBJ2-3	-	CASGPTGVTDTQYF	TGTGCCAGCGGACCAACCGGGGTTACAGATACGCAGTATTTT
-	TRBV4-3	TRBJ1-2	-	CANSQDYTGGWVGHTF	TGCGCCAACAGCCAAGATTATACTGGGGGATGGGTTGGCCACACCTTC
few	TRBV12-3/TRBV12-4	TRBJ1-2	-	CASTTHASYGYTF	TGTGCCAGCACCACACACGCCAGCTATGGCTACACCTTC
few	TRBV9	TRBJ1-2	-	CASSVVSQNGYTF	TGTGCCAGCAGCGTAGTAAGTCAGAATGGCTACACCTTC
few	TRBV5-1	TRBJ1-1	-	CASSLDPGRAEAFF	TGCGCCAGCAGCTTGGATCCGGGAAGGGCTGAAGCTTTCTTT
-	TRBV4-3	TRBJ2-5	-	CASSQDRVGEETQYF	TGCGCCAGCAGCCAAGATAGGGTCGGAGAAGAGACCCAGTACTTC
few	TRBV24-1	TRBJ2-5	TRBD1	CATQGQGGYQETQYF	TGTGCCACCCAGGGACAGGGTGGGTACCAAGAGACCCAGTACTTC
-	TRBV6-1	TRBJ2-2	TRBD2	CASSVSRLARLADTGELFF	TGTGCCAGCAGTGTGTCCCGCCTAGCCCGACTAGCGGACACCGGGGAGCTGTTTTTT
-	TRBV9	TRBJ1-6	TRBD1	CASSARQGQRGPLHF	TGTGCCAGCAGCGCCCGACAGGGTCAGAGAGGACCCCTCCACTTT
once	TRBV11-2	TRBJ2-4	-	CASSLDRARGFANIQYF	TGTGCCAGCAGCTTAGATAGGGCCAGGGGATTCGCGAACATTCAGTACTTC
few	TRBV6-1	TRBJ2-7	-	CASSDEGTYEQYF	TGTGCCAGCAGTGATGAGGGGACCTACGAGCAGTACTTC
once	TRBV7-3	TRBJ2-1	TRBD1	CTSSLGTGFVNEQFF	TGTACCAGCAGCTTGGGGACAGGGTTTGTCAATGAGCAGTTCTTC
-	TRBV24-1	TRBJ1-2	-	CATSDPKRGANYGYTF	TGTGCCACCAGTGACCCCAAACGGGGAGCTAACTATGGCTACACCTTC
few	TRBV4-2	TRBJ2-7	TRBD1	CASSQRMGQTYEQYF	TGTGCCAGCAGCCAGCGGATGGGACAGACTTACGAGCAGTACTTC
-	TRBV10-3	TRBJ1-2	TRBD1	CAIRSTGPGDGYTF	TGTGCCATCAGGTCGACAGGGCCCGGAGATGGCTACACCTTC
-	TRBV7-9	TRBJ2-3	-	CASTLERLTSTDTQYF	TGTGCCAGCACCCTTGAGAGGCTCACTAGCACAGATACGCAGTATTTT
-	TRBV20-1	TRBJ2-7	-	CSARVAYSYEQYF	TGCAGTGCTAGAGTGGCATACAGCTACGAGCAGTACTTC
-	TRBV6-5	TRBJ2-1	-	CASSYSSRPRNEQFF	TGTGCCAGCAGTTACTCTTCCCGACCCCGCAATGAGCAGTTCTTC
-	TRBV29-1	TRBJ1-1	-	CSVGVLGGLNTEAFF	TGCAGCGTTGGCGTCCTGGGGGGCCTGAACACTGAAGCTTTCTTT
once	TRBV20-1	TRBJ1-2	-	CSASRQTIYGYTF	TGCAGTGCTAGTAGGCAGACAATCTATGGCTACACCTTC
-	TRBV12-3/TRBV12-4	TRBJ1-1	-	CASSLASWGTEAFF	TGTGCCAGCAGTTTAGCGTCGTGGGGCACTGAAGCTTTCTTT
few	TRBV6-5	TRBJ1-2	TRBD1	CASIDGTGAKGYTF	TGTGCCAGCATCGATGGGACAGGGGCGAAAGGCTACACCTTC
-	TRBV4-1	TRBJ2-6	TRBD2	CAGSQDSSGVLVGANVLTF	TGCGCCGGCAGCCAAGACTCGAGCGGGGTGTTGGTTGGGGCCAACGTCCTGACTTTC
-	TRBV7-2	TRBJ2-1	-	CASSRYLTGGQTYNEQFF	TGTGCCAGCAGCCGTTATTTAACTGGAGGGCAGACCTACAATGAGCAGTTCTTC
few	TRBV4-3	TRBJ2-2	-	CASSQDGSAGELFF	TGCGCCAGCAGCCAAGATGGATCGGCCGGGGAGCTGTTTTTT
few	TRBV27	TRBJ1-4	-	CASSFLNEKLFF	TGTGCCAGCAGTTTTCTCAATGAAAAACTGTTTTTT
few	TRBV29-1	TRBJ2-1	-	CGVGAVSSYNEQFF	TGCGGCGTCGGTGCTGTCAGCTCCTACAATGAGCAGTTCTTC
-	TRBV7-8	TRBJ1-5	TRBD1	CASSLDRGRQPQHF	TGTGCCAGCAGCTTAGACAGGGGACGTCAGCCCCAGCATTTT
few	TRBV7-6	TRBJ2-7	-	CASSLGAEFFYEQYF	TGTGCCAGCAGCTTAGGGGCAGAGTTCTTCTACGAGCAGTACTTC
few	TRBV12-3/TRBV12-4	TRBJ2-1	TRBD2	CASNQLAGGYNEQFF	TGTGCCAGCAACCAACTAGCGGGGGGCTACAATGAGCAGTTCTTC
few	TRBV4-1	TRBJ1-2	-	CASSQDQDGGWGYTF	TGCGCCAGCAGCCAAGATCAAGATGGGGGTTGGGGCTACACCTTC
-	TRBV5-1	TRBJ1-2	-	CASSTAGTTISGYTF	TGCGCCAGCAGCACTGCCGGGACGACAATTTCCGGCTACACCTTC
-	TRBV20-1	TRBJ2-3	-	CSAEYEGVSTDTQYF	TGCAGTGCTGAGTACGAAGGAGTGAGCACAGATACGCAGTATTTT
-	TRBV7-8	TRBJ2-5	-	CASSLPGETQETQYF	TGTGCCAGCAGCTTACCGGGGGAAACTCAAGAGACCCAGTACTTC
few	TRBV20-1	TRBJ2-5	TRBD2	CSGWLAGMETQYF	TGCAGTGGTTGGCTAGCGGGTATGGAGACCCAGTACTTC
-	TRBV4-1	TRBJ1-2	-	CASSQDWPLGNRHTF	TGCGCCAGCAGCCAAGATTGGCCCCTGGGGAATCGCCACACCTTC
few	TRBV12-3/TRBV12-4	TRBJ2-1	-	CASTRTGHSYNEQFF	TGTGCCAGCACTAGAACAGGGCATTCCTACAATGAGCAGTTCTTC
few	TRBV29-1	TRBJ2-3	-	CSVELGGVRTDTQYF	TGCAGCGTTGAGCTAGGAGGGGTCCGCACAGATACGCAGTATTTT